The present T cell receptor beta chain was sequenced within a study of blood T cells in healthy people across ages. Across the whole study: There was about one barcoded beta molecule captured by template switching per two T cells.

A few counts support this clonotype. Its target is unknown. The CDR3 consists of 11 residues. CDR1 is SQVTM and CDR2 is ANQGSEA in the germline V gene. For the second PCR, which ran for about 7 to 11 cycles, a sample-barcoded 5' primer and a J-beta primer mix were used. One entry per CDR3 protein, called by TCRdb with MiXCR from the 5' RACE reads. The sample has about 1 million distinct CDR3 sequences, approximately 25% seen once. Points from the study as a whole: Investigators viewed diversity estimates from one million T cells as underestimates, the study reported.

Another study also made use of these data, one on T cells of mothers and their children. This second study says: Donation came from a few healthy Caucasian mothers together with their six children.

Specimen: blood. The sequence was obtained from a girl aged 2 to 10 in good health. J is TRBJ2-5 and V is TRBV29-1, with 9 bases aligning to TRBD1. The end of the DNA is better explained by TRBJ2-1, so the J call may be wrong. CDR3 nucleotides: TGCAGCTCCCGGACAGGGGTTGAGCAGTTCTTC. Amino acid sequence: CSSRTGVEQFF.